The clone carrying this TCR beta chain was seen a handful of times. This entry comes from a study of T-cell memory formation after mild COVID-19. This CDR3 comprises 15 residues. V gave up 3 bases and J gave up 1 base, with 8 bases separating them. The germline V gene encodes CDR1 KGHDR and CDR2 SFDVKD. TCRdb reprocessed the 5' RACE reads with MiXCR, giving one entry per CDR3 protein. The table lists some 49,000 distinct CDR3 sequences, roughly a quarter of them singletons. The receptor was isolated from a man between 18 and 29 years old who had mild COVID-19 (a few samples of this study predate the infection). Cell type and time point are not known. Material: PBMCs or a T cell subset sorted from them (not recorded which). V is TRBV24-1 and J is TRBJ2-2; a possible D gene is TRBD2 (5 bases). The CDR3 is CATSDAGRNTGELFF. The CDR3 DNA follows: TGTGCCACCAGTGATGCTGGGAGGAACACCGGGGAGCTGTTTTTT.